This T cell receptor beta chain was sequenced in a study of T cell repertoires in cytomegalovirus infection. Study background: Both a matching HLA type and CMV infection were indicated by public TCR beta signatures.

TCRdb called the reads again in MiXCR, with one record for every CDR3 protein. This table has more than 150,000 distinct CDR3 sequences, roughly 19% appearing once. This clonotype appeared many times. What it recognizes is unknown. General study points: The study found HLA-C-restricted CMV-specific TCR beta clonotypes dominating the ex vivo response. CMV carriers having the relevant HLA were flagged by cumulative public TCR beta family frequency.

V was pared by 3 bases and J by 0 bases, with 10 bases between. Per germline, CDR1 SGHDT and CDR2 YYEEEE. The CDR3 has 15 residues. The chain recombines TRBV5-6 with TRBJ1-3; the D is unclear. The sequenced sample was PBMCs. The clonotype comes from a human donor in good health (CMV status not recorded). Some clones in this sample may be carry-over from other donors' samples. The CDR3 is CASSWTGSSGNTIYF. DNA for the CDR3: TGTGCCAGCAGCTGGACGGGGAGCTCTGGAAACACCATATATTTT.